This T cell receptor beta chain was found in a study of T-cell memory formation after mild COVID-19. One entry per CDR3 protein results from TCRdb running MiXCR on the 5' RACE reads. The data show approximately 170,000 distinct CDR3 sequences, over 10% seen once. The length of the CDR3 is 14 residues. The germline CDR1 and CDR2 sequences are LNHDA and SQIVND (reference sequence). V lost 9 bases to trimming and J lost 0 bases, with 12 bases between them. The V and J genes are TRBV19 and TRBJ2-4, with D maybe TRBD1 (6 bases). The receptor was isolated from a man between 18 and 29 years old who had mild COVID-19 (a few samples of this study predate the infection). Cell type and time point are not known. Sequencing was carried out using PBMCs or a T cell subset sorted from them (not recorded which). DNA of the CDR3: TGTGCCAGCCGCCGGGACATAGCCAAAAACATTCAGTACTTC. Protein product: CASRRDIAKNIQYF.